This T cell receptor beta chain was identified in a study of Ad26.COV2.S vaccination and SARS-CoV-2 variants. Study-wide background: A COV1001 Ad26.COV2.S trial-arm participant provided the sample.

This CDR3 has 13 residues. Germline CDR1 reads SNHLY; CDR2 reads FYNNEI. Losses at the gene ends were 4 bases for V and 6 bases for J; bases not matched to a gene: 1. Notes on this clone: The antigen is undetermined. Other DNA variants within this sample encode the same CDR3.

Treatment: 15 to 20 received Ad26.COV2.S at low or high dose, single or two shots; several received placebo; per-sample allocation not given. Sampling happened 63 days after the first vaccine or placebo injection. Sequenced by immunoSEQ multiplex PCR; TCRdb stores in-frame clones only, minus some. The sample has over 350,000 clones; about 85% are singletons. Overall study results and limits: Reports say spike-specific CD8+ and CD4+ T cell responses covered substantial breadth after vaccination. Analyses of TCR breadth and depth may have underestimated total T cell responses.

This sequence was found in a person between 18 and 65 years old who received the Ad26.COV2.S COVID-19 vaccine or a placebo. The starting material was peripheral blood, obtained in a trial of Ad26.COV2.S vaccine versus placebo. The chain combines TRBV2 with TRBJ1-2, with 11 bases identical to TRBD1. The DNA for the CDR3 is TGTGCCAGCAGTGGGACAGGGGGCGATGGCTACACCTTC. As protein: CASSGTGGDGYTF.